This entry is about one T cell receptor beta chain. Its antigen is undetermined. Profiling relied on immunoSEQ multiplex PCR, and the TCRdb table lists in-frame clones only, not all of them. The sample contains roughly 54,000 clones, roughly nine tenths of which appear only once. The length of the CDR3 is 16 residues. Germline V gene data show CDR1 as SGHAT and CDR2 as FQDESV (reference sequence). With 1 base clipped from V and 4 bases from J, the junction kept 5 bases outside the gene matches. This sample was taken from a study of T cell responses to AZD1222 COVID-19 vaccine. Study-level results: The breadth and depth of Spike-specific TCRs increased once two AZD1222 doses had been given. Variant regions that are unmutated are reportedly the target of nearly half of spike-specific TCRs. Repertoires were sampled only after the peak T cell response.

The J gene is TRBJ2-2, the V gene TRBV11-1, with 8 bases aligning to TRBD2. The TCR sequence derives from an adult who received the AZD1222 COVID-19 vaccine. The material sequenced was peripheral blood, taken 28 days after the second AZD1222 dose. The CDR3: CASSLDSGRRTGELFF. The CDR3 bases are TGTGCCAGCAGCTTAGACAGCGGGAGACGCACCGGGGAGCTGTTTTTT.